This T cell receptor beta chain came from a study of cytomegalovirus exposure and HLA in healthy donors. In the case of this clone: What it binds is not known.

The study's findings and limits: In vitro testing confirmed a few CMV-associated chains as specific for CMV antigens.

Sequencing was performed with immunoSEQ multiplex PCR; in TCRdb, only in-frame clones are kept and a portion is missing. The sample contains about 74,000 clones, around 94% of which appear only once. This CDR3 has 22 amino acids. V shed 8 bases and J 4 bases; nucleotides not matched to a gene: 29. The germline gives CDR1 MDHEN, CDR2 SYDVKM. The approximately 120-subject validation cohort, separate from the approximately 660-subject first cohort, included the donors. The clonotype was recovered from a man between 18 and 29 years old in good health and CMV-seropositive. This chain joins TRBV28 and TRBJ2-6; 7 bases are shared with TRBD1. The sample taken for sequencing was PBMCs. The CDR3 sequence is CASVNYGPTTGQGRAGANVLTF. The CDR3 coding sequence is TGTGCCAGCGTAAATTATGGGCCTACGACAGGGCAGGGAAGGGCAGGGGCCAACGTCCTGACTTTC.